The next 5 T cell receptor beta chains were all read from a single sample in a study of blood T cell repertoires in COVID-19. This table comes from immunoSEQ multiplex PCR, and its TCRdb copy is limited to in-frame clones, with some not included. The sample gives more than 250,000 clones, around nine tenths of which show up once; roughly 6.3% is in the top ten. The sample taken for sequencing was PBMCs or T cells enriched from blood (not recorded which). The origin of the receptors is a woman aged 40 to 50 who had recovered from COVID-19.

CDR3 sequence reads: CASSLGWWHPGEQYF. DNA of the CDR3: TGTGCCAGCAGCTTGGGATGGTGGCATCCGGGAGAGCAGTACTTC. V gene TRBV5-6 combines with J gene TRBJ2-7, with D possibly matching TRBD2 (5 bases). The CDR3 sequence is 15 residues long. Trimming left V 0 bases short and J 7 bases short, with 17 bases between. Per germline, CDR1 SGHDT and CDR2 YYEEEE.

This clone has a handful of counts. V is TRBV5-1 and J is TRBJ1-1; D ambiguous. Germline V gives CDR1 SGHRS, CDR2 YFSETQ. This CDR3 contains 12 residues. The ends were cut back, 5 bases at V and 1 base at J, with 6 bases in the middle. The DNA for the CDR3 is TGCGCCAGCAGAGGAGAGAACACTGAAGCTTTCTTT. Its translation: CASRGENTEAFF.

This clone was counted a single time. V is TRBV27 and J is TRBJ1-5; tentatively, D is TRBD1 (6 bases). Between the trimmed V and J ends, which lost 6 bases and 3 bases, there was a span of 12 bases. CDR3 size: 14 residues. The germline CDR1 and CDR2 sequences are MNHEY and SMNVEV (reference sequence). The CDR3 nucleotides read TGTGCCAGCAGGATGACAGGCCACAATCAGCCCCAGCATTTT. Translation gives CASRMTGHNQPQHF.

The CDR3 is CSVGEGTSYEQYF. The CDR3, as DNA: TGCAGCGTTGGGGAGGGGACCAGCTACGAGCAGTACTTC. V and J are TRBV29-1 and TRBJ2-7; 7 nucleotides match TRBD2. In germline, CDR1 is SQVTM, CDR2 ANQGSEA. The V segment lost 4 bases and the J segment 3 bases; nucleotides outside the gene matches: 6. The CDR3 is 13 residues long.

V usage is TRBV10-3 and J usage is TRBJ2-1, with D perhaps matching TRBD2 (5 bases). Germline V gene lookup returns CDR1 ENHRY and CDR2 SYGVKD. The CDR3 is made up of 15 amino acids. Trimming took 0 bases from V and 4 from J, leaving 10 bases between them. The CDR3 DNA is TGTGCCATCAGTGAGTCGCGGGCATCATACAATGAGCAGTTCTTC. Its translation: CAISESRASYNEQFF.